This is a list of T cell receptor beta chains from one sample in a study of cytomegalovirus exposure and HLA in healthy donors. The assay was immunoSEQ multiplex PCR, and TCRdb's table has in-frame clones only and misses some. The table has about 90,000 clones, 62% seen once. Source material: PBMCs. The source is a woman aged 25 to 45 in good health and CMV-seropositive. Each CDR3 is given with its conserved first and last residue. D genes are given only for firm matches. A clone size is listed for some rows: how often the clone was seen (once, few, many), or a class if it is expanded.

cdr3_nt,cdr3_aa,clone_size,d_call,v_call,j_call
TGTTCCAGCAGCCGACACCCCTACGAGCAGTACTTC,CSSSRHPYEQYF,NA,NA,TRBV7-9,TRBJ2-7
TGTGCCAGCAGTTACGGGACAGCGCTAAACTATGGCTACACCTTC,CASSYGTALNYGYTF,NA,TRBD1,TRBV6-5,TRBJ1-2
TGCAGCGTTGCAGGGGACACGAACACTGAAGCTTTCTTT,CSVAGDTNTEAFF,NA,NA,TRBV29-1,TRBJ1-1
TGTGCCAGCAGCTCGGGACAGGGCTACAATGAGCAGTTCTTC,CASSSGQGYNEQFF,NA,TRBD1,TRBV5-6,TRBJ2-1
TGTGCCACCAGCTACGGACTAGGGGCCCAGCCCCAGCATTTT,CATSYGLGAQPQHF,NA,NA,TRBV15,TRBJ1-5
TGCAGCGCGATTGCGGTGGCCCGCTACGAGCAGTACTTC,CSAIAVARYEQYF,NA,NA,TRBV29-1,TRBJ2-7
TGTGCCAGCAGCTTGAGGAGGGGCATGACCTACAATGAGCAGTTCTTC,CASSLRRGMTYNEQFF,NA,NA,TRBV7-9,TRBJ2-1
TGTGCCAGCAGCTCCACGGACAGCTACAACACTGAAGCTTTCTTT,CASSSTDSYNTEAFF,NA,NA,TRBV7-6,TRBJ1-1
TGTGCCAGCAGCCACGGGTCCTACGCCTATTCACCCCTCCACTTT,CASSHGSYAYSPLHF,NA,NA,TRBV7-9,TRBJ1-6
TGTGCCAGCAGCGAGCTCGGGCAGGGACAAACCTCCTACGAGCAGTACTTC,CASSELGQGQTSYEQYF,few,NA,TRBV21-1,TRBJ2-7
TGTGCCAGTAGTATGTCCCCAGGGGGCGAAGCTTTCTTT,CASSMSPGGEAFF,few,TRBD1,TRBV19,TRBJ1-1
TGTGCCAGCAGCCTCGGGACAGGGAGCAATCAGCCCCAGCATTTT,CASSLGTGSNQPQHF,NA,TRBD1,TRBV9,TRBJ1-5
TGTGCCATAGTAGCGGGGGGTTATTTACACAATGAGCAGTTCTTC,CAIVAGGYLHNEQFF,few,TRBD2,TRBV28,TRBJ2-1
TGTGCCAGCAGTGAAGCAGGCGGGGCCAAAAACATTCAGTACTTC,CASSEAGGAKNIQYF,NA,NA,TRBV2,TRBJ2-4
TGCGCCAGCAACCTCGGACAGGGCTCGGAGCTGTTTTTT,CASNLGQGSELFF,NA,TRBD1,TRBV5-1,TRBJ2-2
TGTGCCAGCAGTTTAGGACAGGACCCATTCGTTGGAAATACGCAGTATTTT,CASSLGQDPFVGNTQYF,NA,TRBD1,TRBV2,TRBJ2-3
TGTGCCAGTATGGCGTTGGTAGCGGGGGGGACCCACAATGAGCAGTTCTTC,CASMALVAGGTHNEQFF,once,TRBD2,TRBV19,TRBJ2-1
TGTGCCAGCAGTGATTATAATGGAGGGAACACTGAAGCTTTCTTT,CASSDYNGGNTEAFF,NA,NA,TRBV6-1,TRBJ1-1
TGCGCCAGCAGCCAAGAGACCGGGGGAACCTACGAGCAGTACTTC,CASSQETGGTYEQYF,NA,NA,TRBV4-1,TRBJ2-7
TGTGCCAGCAGCCAAGATCTTGTAGGGGCTCAAGGCTACACCTTC,CASSQDLVGAQGYTF,NA,NA,TRBV14,TRBJ1-2
TGTGCCAGCAGCGTAGAGGGGCAAAGTTACAATGAGCAGTTCTTC,CASSVEGQSYNEQFF,NA,NA,TRBV9,TRBJ2-1
TGTGCCACCAGCAGAGATGCGGCAGGGATGAGTGAGACCCAGTACTTC,CATSRDAAGMSETQYF,once,NA,TRBV15,TRBJ2-5
TGTGCCTGGAGTTCTCTGGGCTATAGCAATCAGCCCCAGCATTTT,CAWSSLGYSNQPQHF,NA,NA,TRBV30,TRBJ1-5
TGTGCCAACCCGGCCGGGACAGGGAGTTCCAACTCCTACGAGCAGTACTTC,CANPAGTGSSNSYEQYF,NA,TRBD1,TRBV28,TRBJ2-7
TGTGCCAGCTCACCCCTTGGACAGGGGTACGAGCAGTACTTC,CASSPLGQGYEQYF,NA,TRBD1,TRBV18,TRBJ2-7
TGTGCCAGCAGTATAAGCCCAGGTTTTAGACCCTACGAGCAGTACTTC,CASSISPGFRPYEQYF,NA,NA,TRBV27,TRBJ2-7
TGTGCCAGCAGCTTAAGAGGAACTGAATGGGAGACCCAGTACTTC,CASSLRGTEWETQYF,NA,NA,TRBV11-3,TRBJ2-5
TGTGCCTCCAGCCCCACAGGGTATGGAAGCTACACCTTC,CASSPTGYGSYTF,NA,NA,TRBV30,TRBJ1-2
TGTGCCAGCAGCACCGGGGTAATCTCACCCCTCCACTTT,CASSTGVISPLHF,NA,NA,TRBV7-9,TRBJ1-6
TGTGCCAGCAGTTTCACACAGGGAAGTGAAAAACTGTTTTTT,CASSFTQGSEKLFF,NA,NA,TRBV6-6,TRBJ1-4
TGTGCCAGTAAACCTTCCCTAGGGGAATTTGTCTACAATGAGCAGTTCTTC,CASKPSLGEFVYNEQFF,NA,NA,TRBV19,TRBJ2-1
TGTGCCAGCAAGTCTAGCGGGGTGACCCAGTACTTC,CASKSSGVTQYF,NA,TRBD2,TRBV28,TRBJ2-5
TGTGCCAGCAGCCCCGGTGGCGGGGGGGCCTACGAGCAGTACTTC,CASSPGGGGAYEQYF,NA,TRBD2,TRBV7-2,TRBJ2-7
TGTGCCAGCAGCGAAGGACTAGTCTACGTTCAAGAGACCCAGTACTTC,CASSEGLVYVQETQYF,NA,TRBD2,TRBV9,TRBJ2-5
TGTGCCAGCAGCTTAAGACAGGGGTTGGTCACTGAAGCTTTCTTT,CASSLRQGLVTEAFF,few,TRBD1,TRBV13,TRBJ1-1
TGCGCCAGCAGCTTGACGGGGGAGGGCATTCAGTACTTC,CASSLTGEGIQYF,few,TRBD2,TRBV5-1,TRBJ2-4
TGTGCCACCAGCAGAGATGGGGCAAATCAGCCCCAGCATTTT,CATSRDGANQPQHF,few,NA,TRBV15,TRBJ1-5
TGTGCCAGTACAAGCGGGGGCTGGGAGCAGTACTTC,CASTSGGWEQYF,NA,TRBD2,TRBV25-1,TRBJ2-7
TGTGCCAGCAGCTTTTCAAATGACTATGGCTACACCTTC,CASSFSNDYGYTF,NA,NA,TRBV5-6,TRBJ1-2
TGTGCCAGCTCACTGGGGACAGGAGAGACCCAGTACTTC,CASSLGTGETQYF,once,TRBD1,TRBV18,TRBJ2-5
TGTGCCAGCAGTTACTCTATTGGACAGGATGGCTACACCTTC,CASSYSIGQDGYTF,NA,TRBD1,TRBV6-5,TRBJ1-2
TGTGCCAGCAGTTACAGCGGGGCATCCAGGCCCATGAACACTGAAGCTTTCTTT,CASSYSGASRPMNTEAFF,NA,NA,TRBV7-9,TRBJ1-1
TGCAGCGTTGCCCGCCGGGGGGACTACGAGCAGTACTTC,CSVARRGDYEQYF,few,TRBD2,TRBV29-1,TRBJ2-7
TGTGCCAGCAGCGCAGGGACAGGGCGCTATAATTCACCCCTCCACTTT,CASSAGTGRYNSPLHF,NA,TRBD1,TRBV5-4,TRBJ1-6
TGTGCCTGGAGTGTCAACTCTGGAAACACCATATATTTT,CAWSVNSGNTIYF,NA,NA,TRBV30,TRBJ1-3
TGTGCCAGCGTCCGGGACAGGGCAACTAATGAAAAACTGTTTTTT,CASVRDRATNEKLFF,few,TRBD1,TRBV2,TRBJ1-4
TGTGCCAGCAGCTCGGGACAGGGTAAAGGGCAGTACTTC,CASSSGQGKGQYF,NA,TRBD1,TRBV7-6,TRBJ2-7
TGTGCCAGCAGCCAAGACCCCGGGACAATCTATGGCTACACCTTC,CASSQDPGTIYGYTF,NA,NA,TRBV4-2,TRBJ1-2
TGTGCCAGTAGGGGACAGGGCACGCCCGCGGTCACCGGGGAGCTGTTTTTT,CASRGQGTPAVTGELFF,NA,TRBD1,TRBV19,TRBJ2-2
TGTGCCAGCAGCCGGGACAACTTGAACACTGAAGCTTTCTTT,CASSRDNLNTEAFF,NA,NA,TRBV5-4,TRBJ1-1
TGCAGCGTTGATGGGGCACAGGGGTCGGGGTACAATGAGCAGTTCTTC,CSVDGAQGSGYNEQFF,few,TRBD1,TRBV29-1,TRBJ2-1